These T cell receptor beta chains were read from a single sample in a study of T cells after yellow fever vaccination. MiXCR was run by TCRdb on the 5' RACE reads, yielding one entry per CDR3 protein. The sample shows a few hundred thousand distinct CDR3 sequences, about 7.1% of them seen only once. The source material was CD4+ T cells sorted from PBMCs, sampled 15 days after the yellow fever booster vaccination. The source of these receptors is a man aged 30 to 39 who received the YFV17D yellow fever vaccine. The CDR3 runs from the conserved cysteine through the conserved F or W. The D gene is left open where the match is weak. Clone size appears in some rows only: once, few, many, or a class for an expanded clone.

d_call clone_size j_call v_call cdr3_aa cdr3_nt
TRBD1 many TRBJ2-3 TRBV5-1 CANDEDRGKDTQYF TGCGCCAATGACGAGGACAGGGGTAAAGATACGCAGTATTTT
. many TRBJ2-1 TRBV29-1 CSVEAMGLPQFF TGCAGCGTTGAAGCTATGGGCCTCCCTCAGTTCTTC
. many TRBJ2-7 TRBV7-8 CASSLAAEDEQYF TGTGCCAGCAGCTTGGCCGCTGAAGACGAGCAGTACTTC
. few TRBJ2-7 TRBV20-1 CSARIGYEQYF TGCAGTGCTAGAATCGGCTACGAGCAGTACTTC
. . TRBJ2-4 TRBV18 CASSPRSKNIQYF TGTGCCAGCTCACCACGATCCAAAAACATTCAGTACTTC
TRBD2 . TRBJ2-1 TRBV7-8 CASSSPGLAGVRSFF TGTGCCAGCAGCTCGCCGGGACTAGCGGGAGTTCGTTCGTTCTTC
. few TRBJ2-1 TRBV14 CASSPSILQGNEQFF TGTGCCAGCAGCCCGTCTATCCTACAGGGCAATGAGCAGTTCTTC
TRBD2 few TRBJ2-1 TRBV6-2/TRBV6-3 CASSAWTSGMNNEQFF TGTGCCAGCAGTGCCTGGACTAGCGGGATGAACAATGAGCAGTTCTTC
TRBD1 few TRBJ1-2 TRBV28 CASSTGGAVGYTF TGTGCCAGCAGTACAGGGGGCGCGGTTGGCTACACCTTC
. . TRBJ2-1 TRBV5-3 CARSLGIPGNYNEQFF TGTGCCAGGAGCCTGGGGATCCCGGGGAACTACAATGAGCAGTTCTTC
. . TRBJ2-5 TRBV7-2 CASSLHGKVDETQYF TGTGCCAGCAGCTTACACGGGAAGGTAGATGAGACCCAGTACTTC
. few TRBJ2-1 TRBV20-1 CSASRSAEQFF TGCAGTGCTAGTCGTTCTGCTGAGCAGTTCTTC
TRBD2 few TRBJ2-2 TRBV20-1 CSASGTSGIGELFF TGCAGTGCGTCCGGGACTAGCGGGATCGGGGAGCTGTTTTTT
. few TRBJ1-1 TRBV18 CASSSGQGPLDTEAFF TGTGCCAGCTCCTCGGGGCAGGGCCCGTTGGACACTGAAGCTTTCTTT
. many TRBJ2-2 TRBV4-3 CASSQDWGRAELFF TGCGCCAGCAGCCAAGATTGGGGGCGGGCGGAGCTGTTTTTT
TRBD1 few TRBJ2-2 TRBV27 CASSLDRFLTGELFF TGTGCCAGCAGTTTGGACAGGTTTCTTACCGGGGAGCTGTTTTTT
TRBD1 many TRBJ2-3 TRBV7-9 CASSFQGAWDTQYF TGTGCCAGCAGCTTTCAGGGGGCATGGGATACGCAGTATTTT
TRBD2 . TRBJ2-1 TRBV6-4 CASSTEAGAVQFF TGTGCCAGCTCCACCGAGGCGGGAGCTGTGCAGTTCTTC
. few TRBJ2-5 TRBV20-1 CSATTVETQYF TGCAGTGCAACTACGGTGGAGACCCAGTACTTC
. few TRBJ2-6 TRBV7-3 CASSLNPAGANVLTF TGTGCCAGCAGCTTAAACCCGGCTGGGGCCAACGTCCTGACTTTC
. many TRBJ1-5 TRBV6-5 CASSYLGGNNQPQHF TGTGCCAGCAGTTACCTGGGGGGAAACAATCAGCCCCAGCATTTT
TRBD1 . TRBJ1-2 TRBV12-3/TRBV12-4 CASRGDSHIHTF TGTGCCAGCAGGGGGGACAGCCACATACATACCTTC
. few TRBJ2-5 TRBV7-2 CASTQGGRETQYF TGTGCCAGCACCCAGGGGGGGCGAGAGACCCAGTACTTC
. . TRBJ2-7 TRBV7-9 CASSLRTDSLNEQYF TGTGCCAGCAGCCTTAGGACGGACTCGTTGAACGAGCAGTACTTC
. few TRBJ2-5 TRBV29-1 CSVEDPLGRKETQYF TGCAGCGTTGAAGATCCCCTGGGACGGAAAGAGACCCAGTACTTC
. . TRBJ2-2 TRBV5-1 CASSRGASGIGELFF TGCGCCAGCAGCCGTGGAGCCTCGGGGATCGGGGAGCTGTTTTTT
. few TRBJ2-3 TRBV20-1 CSAPDNPGAQYF TGCAGTGCTCCGGACAACCCTGGGGCGCAGTATTTT
. . TRBJ2-4 TRBV9 CASSSEGPRTSKNIQYF TGTGCCAGCAGCTCAGAAGGGCCAAGGACGTCCAAAAACATTCAGTACTTC
. few TRBJ2-1 TRBV9 CASSVDQGDYNEQFF TGTGCCAGCAGCGTAGATCAGGGAGACTACAATGAGCAGTTCTTC
. . TRBJ2-3 TRBV20-1 CSARDYGLLSTDTQYF TGCAGTGCTAGAGATTACGGACTACTTAGCACAGATACGCAGTATTTT
. few TRBJ1-6 TRBV19 CASTVADTFYSPLHF TGTGCCAGTACTGTGGCGGACACCTTCTATTCACCCCTCCACTTT
. . TRBJ2-1 TRBV27 CASSLARTTRLVVEQFF TGTGCCAGCAGTTTAGCAAGAACCACTCGACTAGTTGTTGAGCAGTTCTTC
. few TRBJ1-2 TRBV20-1 CSARDGWNYGYTF TGCAGTGCTAGAGACGGATGGAACTATGGCTACACCTTC
TRBD2 few TRBJ2-2 TRBV7-8 CASSLLAAYTNTGELFF TGTGCCAGCAGCTTACTAGCGGCCTACACGAACACCGGGGAGCTGTTTTTT
. . TRBJ2-7 TRBV7-2 CASSLGAPPGQYF TGTGCCAGCAGCCTCGGGGCACCGCCAGGGCAGTACTTC
TRBD1 . TRBJ2-7 TRBV11-2 CASSGQGKGEQYF TGTGCCTCTTCGGGACAGGGAAAAGGCGAGCAGTACTTC
. . TRBJ2-2 TRBV11-2 CASSPTGDRTSLGTGELFF TGTGCCAGCAGCCCTACGGGCGACAGGACCTCCCTGGGGACCGGGGAGCTGTTTTTT
. many TRBJ2-2 TRBV29-1 CSGGYTGELFF TGCAGCGGAGGGTACACCGGGGAGCTGTTTTTT
. many TRBJ1-1 TRBV10-3 CAISVGGRTEAFF TGTGCCATCAGTGTAGGAGGGCGAACTGAAGCTTTCTTT
TRBD1 . TRBJ2-5 TRBV18 CASSPTRADRATQYF TGTGCCAGCTCACCCACGAGGGCTGACAGGGCGACCCAGTACTTC
TRBD2 many TRBJ2-1 TRBV20-1 CSARGLAGGGNEQFF TGCAGTGCTAGGGGACTAGCGGGAGGGGGCAATGAGCAGTTCTTC
. few TRBJ1-1 TRBV25-1 CASSESVGARNTEAFF TGTGCCAGCAGTGAATCGGTCGGGGCCCGGAACACTGAAGCTTTCTTT
. . TRBJ2-7 TRBV6-2/TRBV6-3 CASSSGRGAYEQYF TGTGCCAGCAGCAGTGGACGGGGAGCCTACGAGCAGTACTTC
. few TRBJ2-3 TRBV5-4 CASSLEGPLGDTQYF TGTGCCAGCAGCTTGGAGGGACCCCTAGGAGATACGCAGTATTTT
TRBD2 . TRBJ2-7 TRBV19 CATRGPGLHTYEQYF TGTGCCACTCGAGGACCGGGACTACATACCTACGAGCAGTACTTC